This TCR beta chain comes out of a study of cytomegalovirus exposure and HLA in healthy donors. The V gene's germline CDR1 is ENHRY and CDR2 SYGVKD. Deletions cut 2 bases from V and 1 base from J, with 15 bases between. This CDR3 spans 17 amino acids. This clone was recorded only once. Antigen unknown. 60 Vbeta and 13 Jbeta primers were used in PCR. The repertoire was sequenced with immunoSEQ multiplex PCR; TCRdb's copy has only in-frame clones and lacks some. The table includes roughly 100,000 clones, roughly 80% detected once. Study observations and caveats: What was likely a sequencing artifact was a cluster of highly shared sequence variants.

The TCR comes from a man aged 30-40 years in good health and CMV-seropositive. Sequenced input: PBMCs. This rearrangement joins TRBV10-3 to TRBJ1-5; D gene ambiguous. Written as DNA, the CDR3 is TGTGCCATCAGTGAGGGTATGGCTAGAAAGAGCAATCAGCCCCAGCATTTT. It encodes CAISEGMARKSNQPQHF.